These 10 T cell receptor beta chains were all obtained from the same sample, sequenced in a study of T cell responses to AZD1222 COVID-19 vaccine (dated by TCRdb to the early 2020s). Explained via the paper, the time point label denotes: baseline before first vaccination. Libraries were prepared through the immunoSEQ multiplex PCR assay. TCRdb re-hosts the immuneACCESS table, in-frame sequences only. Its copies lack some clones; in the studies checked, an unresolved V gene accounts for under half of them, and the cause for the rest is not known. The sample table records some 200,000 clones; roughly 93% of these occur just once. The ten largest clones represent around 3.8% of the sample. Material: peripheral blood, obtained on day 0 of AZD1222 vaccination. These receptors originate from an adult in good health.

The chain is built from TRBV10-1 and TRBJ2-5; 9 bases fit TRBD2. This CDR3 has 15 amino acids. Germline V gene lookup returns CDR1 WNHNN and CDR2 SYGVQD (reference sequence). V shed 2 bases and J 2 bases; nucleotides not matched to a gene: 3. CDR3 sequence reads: CASSELAGPQETQYF. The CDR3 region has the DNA TGCGCCAGCAGTGAGCTAGCGGGGCCTCAAGAGACCCAGTACTTC.

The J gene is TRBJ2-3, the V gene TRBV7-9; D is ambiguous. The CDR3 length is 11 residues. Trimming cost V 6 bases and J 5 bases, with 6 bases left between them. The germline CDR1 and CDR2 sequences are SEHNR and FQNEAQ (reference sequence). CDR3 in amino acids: CASSIVDTQYF. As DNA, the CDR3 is TGTGCCAGCAGTATTGTAGATACGCAGTATTTT.

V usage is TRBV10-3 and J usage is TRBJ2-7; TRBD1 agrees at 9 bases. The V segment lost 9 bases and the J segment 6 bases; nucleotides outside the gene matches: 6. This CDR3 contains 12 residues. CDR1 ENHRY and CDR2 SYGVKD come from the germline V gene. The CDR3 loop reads CAIGQGNFEQYF. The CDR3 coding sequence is TGTGCCATTGGACAGGGGAACTTCGAGCAGTACTTC.

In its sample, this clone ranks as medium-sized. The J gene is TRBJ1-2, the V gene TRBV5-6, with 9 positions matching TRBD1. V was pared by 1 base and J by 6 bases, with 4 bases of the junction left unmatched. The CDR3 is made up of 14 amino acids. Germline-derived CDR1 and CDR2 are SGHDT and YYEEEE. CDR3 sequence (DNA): TGTGCCAGCAGCTTGAGGGGACAGGGTGATGGCTACACCTTC. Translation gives CASSLRGQGDGYTF.

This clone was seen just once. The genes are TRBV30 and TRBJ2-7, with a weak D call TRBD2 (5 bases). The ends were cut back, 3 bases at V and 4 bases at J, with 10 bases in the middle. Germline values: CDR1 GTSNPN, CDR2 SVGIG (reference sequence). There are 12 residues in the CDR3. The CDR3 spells CAWSGKHYEQYF. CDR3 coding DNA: TGTGCCTGGAGCGGGAAGCATTACGAGCAGTACTTC.

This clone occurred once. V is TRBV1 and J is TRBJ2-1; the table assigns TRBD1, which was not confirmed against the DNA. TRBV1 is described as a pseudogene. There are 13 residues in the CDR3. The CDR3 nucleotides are TGCACCAGCAGGGGGCCCTCGTACAATGAGCAGTTCTTC. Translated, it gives CTSRGPSYNEQFF.

The CDR3 sequence is CASRDGEDYGYTF. The CDR3 region has the DNA TGTGCCAGCAGGGACGGGGAGGACTATGGCTACACCTTC. The chain employs TRBV2 and TRBJ1-2; D is unclear. The CDR3 length is 13 residues. The germline V gene encodes CDR1 SNHLY and CDR2 FYNNEI. V was trimmed by 6 bases and J by 3 bases, leaving 11 bases between them. Drawing the rest from reference TRBV2 and TRBJ1-2, the complete variable domain is EPEVTQTPSHQVTQMGQEVILRCVPISNHLYFYWYRQILGQKVEFLVSFYNNEISEKSEIFDDQFSVERPDGSNFTLKIRSTKLEDSAMYFCASRDGEDYGYTFGSGTRLTVV.

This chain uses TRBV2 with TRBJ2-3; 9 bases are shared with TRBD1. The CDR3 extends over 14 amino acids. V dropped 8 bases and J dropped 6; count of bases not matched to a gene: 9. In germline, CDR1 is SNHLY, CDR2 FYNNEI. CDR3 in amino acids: CASGQGIQGDTQYF. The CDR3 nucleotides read TGTGCCAGCGGACAGGGGATCCAGGGGGATACGCAGTATTTT.

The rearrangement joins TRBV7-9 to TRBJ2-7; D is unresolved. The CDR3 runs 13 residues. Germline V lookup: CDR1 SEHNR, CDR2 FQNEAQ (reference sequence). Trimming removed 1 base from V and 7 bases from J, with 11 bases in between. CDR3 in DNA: TGTGCCAGCAGCTTAGACAGTTTGGGGGAGCAGTACTTC. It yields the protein CASSLDSLGEQYF.

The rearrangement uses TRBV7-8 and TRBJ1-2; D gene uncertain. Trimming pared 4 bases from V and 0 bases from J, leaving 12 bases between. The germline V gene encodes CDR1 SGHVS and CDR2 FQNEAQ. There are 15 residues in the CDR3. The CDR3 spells CASSYYRDTNYGYTF. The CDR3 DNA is TGTGCCAGCAGCTACTACAGAGATACTAACTATGGCTACACCTTC.